Each of the 29 T cell receptor beta chains below was sequenced from the same sample in a study of CD8 T cells in Susac syndrome. Random hexamers were used to reverse transcribe about 0.5 to 1 ug of RNA. TCRdb fed the immunoSEQ multiplex PCR reads into MiXCR, producing one record per CDR3 protein. The sample lists more than 85,000 distinct CDR3 sequences; roughly 94% were seen once. The sample taken for sequencing was CD4+ T cells from PBMCs. These receptors all stem from a human donor with Susac syndrome.

This clonotype was found once. V gene TRBV3-1 combines with J gene TRBJ1-2; D is undetermined. Germline values: CDR1 LGHDT, CDR2 YNNKEL (reference sequence). Deletions cut 0 bases from V and 7 bases from J, with 9 bases between. This CDR3 region has 13 residues. CDR3 amino acids: CASSQERSRGYTF. CDR3 in DNA: TGTGCCAGCAGCCAAGAACGCAGTCGTGGCTACACCTTC.

The V call is TRBV29-1, the J call TRBJ2-7, with a weak D call TRBD2 (5 bases). Germline-derived CDR1 and CDR2 are SQVTM and ANQGSEA. The CDR3 loop spans 10 amino acids. V gave up 5 bases and J gave up 10 bases, with 12 bases separating them. This chain's CDR3 is CSVYSGGQYF. For the CDR3, the DNA is TGCAGCGTTTATTCCGGAGGCCAGTACTTC.

The chain couples TRBV3-1 to TRBJ2-5, with D maybe TRBD2 (7 bases). The CDR3 consists of 12 residues. Per germline, CDR1 LGHDT and CDR2 YNNKEL (reference sequence). Trimming pared 6 bases from V and 5 bases from J, leaving 10 bases between. This chain's CDR3 is CASRRGGETQYF. DNA of the CDR3: TGTGCCAGCAGGCGCGGGGGCGAGACCCAGTACTTC.

The chain employs TRBV4-2 and TRBJ1-1; TRBD1 aligns across 7 bases. Germline V gene lookup returns CDR1 LGHNA and CDR2 YNFKEQ. The ends lost 2 bases at V and 3 bases at J; junction bases unmatched: 9. This CDR3 spans 16 amino acids. CDR3 sequence (DNA): TGTGCCAGCAGCCAATCTGAGGGTCAGGGGGACACTGAAGCTTTCTTT. Translating gives CASSQSEGQGDTEAFF.

The rearrangement joins TRBV29-1 to TRBJ2-1; the match to TRBD1 covers 7 bases. The V gene end was trimmed by 7 bases and the J gene end by 0 bases; junction bases not matched to a gene: 3. There are 13 residues in the CDR3. CDR1 is SQVTM, CDR2 ANQGSEA, per germline. The CDR3 DNA sequence: TGCAGCGGTACAGGGGCCTCCTACAATGAGCAGTTCTTC. It encodes CSGTGASYNEQFF.

The V call is TRBV28, the J call TRBJ1-1, with D perhaps TRBD1 (6 bases). Germline V gene sequence: CDR1 MDHEN, CDR2 SYDVKM. The CDR3 is 14 residues long. The V end was cut by 6 bases, the J end by 5 bases, with 16 bases between. CDR3 residues: CASRSHGGQTEAFF. The CDR3 DNA reads as TGTGCCAGCAGATCCCATGGGGGGCAAACTGAAGCTTTCTTT.

The chain carries TRBV5-4 and TRBJ1-2, with D possibly TRBD1 on 6 matching bases. The CDR3 has 13 amino acids. V dropped 1 base and J dropped 7 bases, with 11 bases sitting between them. Germline V lookup: CDR1 SGHNT, CDR2 YYREEE (reference sequence). The CDR3 reads CASSLRQAGGYTF. The CDR3 coding sequence is TGTGCCAGCAGCTTGCGACAGGCGGGTGGCTACACCTTC.

V and J are TRBV6-2 or TRBV6-3 and TRBJ2-7, with D possibly being TRBD1 (6 bases). The germline CDR1 and CDR2 sequences are MNHEY and SVGEGT. The CDR3 sequence is 14 residues long. V shed 7 bases and J shed 3 bases, with 16 bases lying between them. The CDR3 region is CASNPTGIDYEQYF. CDR3 bases: TGTGCCAGCAACCCGACAGGTATTGACTACGAGCAGTACTTC.

This clonotype has a handful of counts. The V gene is TRBV12-3 or TRBV12-4, the J gene TRBJ2-2; D gene ambiguous. The CDR3 loop spans 13 amino acids. V was pared by 2 bases and J by 6 bases, with 7 bases between. CDR3 DNA sequence: TGTGCCAGCAGTTTAAGTGGGTCCGGGGAGCTGTTTTTT. Its translation: CASSLSGSGELFF.

The J gene is TRBJ1-6, the V gene TRBV11-2; TRBD1 might be the D (6 bases). This CDR3 is built from 16 residues. Germline V gene sequence: CDR1 SGHAT, CDR2 FQNNGV. V dropped 4 bases and J dropped 0 bases, with 10 bases sitting between them. CDR3 sequence: CASSSQGSSYNSPLHF. CDR3 coding DNA: TGTGCCAGCAGCTCTCAGGGGAGCTCCTATAATTCACCCCTCCACTTT.

This chain links TRBV12-3 or TRBV12-4 with TRBJ2-7; the D call may be TRBD1 or TRBD2 (5 bases each). With 6 bases removed from V and 5 bases from J, the gap between germline ends came to 11 bases. The CDR3 loop spans 12 amino acids. CDR3 protein: CASRLRGNEQYF. Written as DNA, the CDR3 is TGTGCCAGCAGGCTGAGGGGCAACGAGCAGTACTTC.

This chain connects TRBV12-3 or TRBV12-4 to TRBJ2-5; 12 bases line up with TRBD2. Trimming cost V 6 bases and J 5 bases; bases outside gene matches: 4. CDR3 length: 14 amino acids. Here the CDR3 DNA reads TGTGCCAGCAGACTAGCGGGGGGAGAGGAGACCCAGTACTTC. It yields the protein CASRLAGGEETQYF.

The chain recombines TRBV20-1 with TRBJ2-1; maybe TRBD1 (6 bases). The germline CDR1 and CDR2 sequences are DFQATT and SNEGSKA (reference sequence). The CDR3 loop spans 14 amino acids. Trimming pared 1 base from V and 4 bases from J, leaving 11 bases between. CDR3 bases: TGCAGTGCTAGAGGGGGACACCCTTACAATGAGCAGTTCTTC. Protein product: CSARGGHPYNEQFF.

The rearrangement links TRBV28 to TRBJ1-2; 7 positions agree with TRBD1. The CDR3 is 13 amino acids. V lost 5 bases to trimming and J lost 7 bases; unmatched junction nucleotides: 7. Per the germline V gene, CDR1 is MDHEN and CDR2 is SYDVKM. CDR3 amino acids: CASSPSDRAGYTF. As DNA, the CDR3 is TGTGCCAGCAGTCCGAGCGACAGGGCTGGCTACACCTTC.

In its sample, this clonotype was seen once. The chain links TRBV30 to TRBJ2-3, with no clear D. Per the germline V gene, CDR1 is GTSNPN and CDR2 is SVGIG (reference sequence). The CDR3 is 13 amino acids. V lost 2 bases and J 6 bases, leaving 12 bases between the germline ends. CDR3 DNA: TGTGCCTGGAGTTTACTTATAGCTGATACGCAGTATTTT. Translating it yields CAWSLLIADTQYF.

This rearrangement joins TRBV4-1 to TRBJ2-2; the D gene is possibly TRBD2 (6 bases). The germline V gene encodes CDR1 MGHRA and CDR2 YSYEKL. The CDR3 sequence is 16 residues long. V was shortened by 4 bases and J by 1 base, with 13 bases between the two germline ends. CDR3 coding DNA: TGCGCCAGCAGCCTCGGGGGAGCCCAGAACACCGGGGAGCTGTTTTTT. Protein: CASSLGGAQNTGELFF.

J is TRBJ2-3 and V is TRBV15; D remains ambiguous. V was pared by 8 bases and J by 0 bases, with 12 bases between. The length of the CDR3 is 14 residues. Germline CDR1 is LNHNV and CDR2 is YYDKDF (reference sequence). The CDR3 loop is CATAPEISTDTQYF. The DNA for the CDR3 is TGTGCCACCGCACCAGAGATTAGCACAGATACGCAGTATTTT.

This chain joins TRBV14 and TRBJ2-1; D gene uncertain. Trimming removed 4 bases at V and 10 bases at J, with 8 bases between. The CDR3 sequence is 11 residues long. Germline V gene lookup returns CDR1 SGHDN and CDR2 FVKESK. For the CDR3, the DNA is TGTGCCAGCAGCCTTTGGTGGGAGCAGTTCTTC. This codes for CASSLWWEQFF. The whole variable domain, filled in from reference TRBV14 and TRBJ2-1, reads EAGVTQFPSHSVIEKGQTVTLRCDPISGHDNLYWYRRVMGKEIKFLLHFVKESKQDESGMPNNRFLAERTGGTYSTLKVQPAELEDSGVYFCASSLWWEQFFGPGTRLTVL.

For the CDR3, the DNA is TGTGCCAGCAGCTCAGGGGCTGTCCCGGAGACCCAGTACTTC. Translating it yields CASSSGAVPETQYF. The V gene is TRBV7-2, the J gene TRBJ2-5, with a possible D match to TRBD1 (6 bases). The V gene's germline CDR1 is SGHTA and CDR2 FQGNSA. There are 14 residues in the CDR3. V lost 4 bases and J 5 bases, leaving 14 bases between the germline ends.

This chain joins TRBV11-2 and TRBJ2-1, with no clear D. CDR3 length: 13 amino acids. V lost 7 bases, J lost 4 bases, and 11 bases lay in between. From germline, CDR1 is SGHAT and CDR2 FQNNGV. The CDR3 coding sequence is TGTGCCAGCACCCTCCCGACTTACAATGAGCAGTTCTTC. Protein sequence: CASTLPTYNEQFF.

This clonotype showed up just once. V is TRBV5-1 and J is TRBJ1-3; 8 bases line up with TRBD1. The length of the CDR3 is 17 residues. Losses at the gene ends were 4 bases for V and 0 bases for J; bases not matched to a gene: 9. CDR1 and CDR2 from the germline V gene are SGHRS and YFSETQ. The CDR3 loop is CASSPRQGAPSGNTIYF. In nucleotides, the CDR3 is TGCGCCAGCAGCCCACGGCAGGGGGCTCCCTCTGGAAACACCATATATTTT.

This chain connects TRBV3-1 to TRBJ1-6; D remains unclear. The germline V and J ends were trimmed by 4 bases and 9 bases, with 10 bases remaining between them. This CDR3 region has 13 residues. Germline values: CDR1 LGHDT, CDR2 YNNKEL (reference sequence). CDR3 sequence: CASSPAMGSPLHF. The CDR3 bases are TGTGCCAGCAGCCCGGCTATGGGTTCACCCCTCCACTTT.

This clonotype was counted once. The genes are TRBV12-3 or TRBV12-4 and TRBJ2-4; tentative D call: TRBD2 (5 bases). Deletions cut 0 bases from V and 5 bases from J, with 11 bases between. The CDR3 is 15 residues long. CDR3 DNA sequence: TGTGCCAGCAGTTTAGCGAGGGCCGGACAAAACATTCAGTACTTC. It specifies CASSLARAGQNIQYF.

This chain uses TRBV6-6 with TRBJ2-7, with TRBD1 matching 7 bases. After removal of 5 bases from V and 0 bases from J, the junction contained 7 bases not matched to a gene. There are 15 residues in the CDR3. Germline-derived CDR1 and CDR2 are MNHNY and SVGAGI (reference sequence). Written as DNA, the CDR3 is TGTGCCAGCAGTGGCAGGGACAGCAGCTCCTACGAGCAGTACTTC. Translation: CASSGRDSSSYEQYF.

The CDR3 region is CAISLSTGESPLHF. In DNA form, the CDR3 reads TGTGCCATCAGTTTGAGCACGGGAGAGTCACCCCTCCACTTT. This rearrangement joins TRBV10-3 to TRBJ1-6, with D unclear. Between the trimmed V and J ends, which lost 5 bases and 10 bases, there was a span of 15 bases. Looked up from germline, CDR1 is ENHRY and CDR2 is SYGVKD. The CDR3 consists of 14 residues.

The chain links TRBV28 to TRBJ1-5; D is undetermined. This CDR3 has 11 residues. Trimming shortened V by 2 bases and J by 4 bases, and 0 bases separated the two germline ends. CDR1 is MDHEN and CDR2 is SYDVKM in the germline V gene. CDR3 amino acids: CASSLNQPQHF. The CDR3 DNA reads as TGTGCCAGCAGTTTAAATCAGCCCCAGCATTTT.

The chain joins TRBV20-1 to TRBJ1-3; 10 nucleotides match TRBD1. This CDR3 region has 14 residues. Per the germline V gene, CDR1 is DFQATT and CDR2 is SNEGSKA (reference sequence). The CDR3 DNA sequence: TGCAGGGGGGACAGGGGAATCTCTGGAAACACCATATATTTT. Protein: CRGDRGISGNTIYF.

The gene calls are TRBV10-2 and TRBJ1-5; D perhaps matches TRBD1 (5 bases). This CDR3 spans 14 amino acids. V lost 2 bases and J lost 4, with 9 bases in between. Per germline, CDR1 WSHSY and CDR2 SAAADI. CDR3 loop: CASSEVGANQPQHF. The DNA of the CDR3 is TGCGCCAGCAGTGAGGTAGGGGCTAATCAGCCCCAGCATTTT.

This sequence joins TRBV5-6 and TRBJ2-5, with 7 bases identical to TRBD1. V lost 7 bases to trimming and J lost 5 bases; unmatched junction nucleotides: 8. Germline CDR1 reads SGHDT; CDR2 reads YYEEEE. The CDR3 is 13 residues long. The CDR3 sequence is CASGLQGRETQYF. For the CDR3, the DNA is TGTGCCAGCGGCCTACAGGGGCGGGAGACCCAGTACTTC.